These 30 T cell receptor beta chains were sequenced from one sample in a study of T cell repertoires in cytomegalovirus infection. What these receptors recognize is not known. TCRdb re-called the reads through MiXCR, storing one row per CDR3 protein. There are about 330,000 distinct CDR3 sequences in the sample; 34% occur only once, and around an eighth lies in the top ten. The sample here was cultured PBMCs, taken from culture after CMV antigen stimulation. The receptors were sampled from a human donor in good health (CMV status not recorded). Some clones in this sample may be carry-over from other donors' samples.

The genes are TRBV5-4 and TRBJ1-1; D is unresolved. V lost 0 bases to trimming and J lost 1 base, with 13 bases between them. There are 16 residues in the CDR3. Looked up from germline, CDR1 is SGHNT and CDR2 is YYREEE (reference sequence). In nucleotides, the CDR3 is TGTGCCAGCAGCTTGGGAAATGGGCTATGGAACACTGAAGCTTTCTTT. It encodes CASSLGNGLWNTEAFF.

The chain links TRBV12-3 or TRBV12-4 to TRBJ2-1, with D perhaps TRBD1 (7 bases). This CDR3 has 16 residues. Trimming removed 4 bases at V and 5 bases at J, with 18 bases between. This chain's CDR3 is CASSSPPGGTDNEQFF. CDR3 coding DNA: TGTGCCAGCAGTTCCCCCCCCGGCGGGACAGACAATGAGCAGTTCTTC.

This clonotype showed up many times. The chain joins TRBV7-9 to TRBJ2-5; D possibly corresponds to TRBD2 (6 bases). Germline loops: CDR1 SEHNR, CDR2 FQNEAQ (reference sequence). The CDR3 contains 13 residues. Trimming removed 5 bases at V and 4 bases at J, with 11 bases between. CDR3 DNA: TGTGCCAGCAGCGGGGGGTTTGGAGAGACCCAGTACTTC. Translation: CASSGGFGETQYF.

The J gene is TRBJ2-1, the V gene TRBV12-5, with no clear D. The CDR3 is 15 residues long. Germline assignment: CDR1 LGHNT and CDR2 FRNRAP. Trimming took off 1 base at V and 5 bases at J, with 12 bases between the two ends. In DNA form, the CDR3 reads TGTGCTAGTGGTTTGGGCATCGGTAGCCACAATGAGCAGTTCTTC. This gives the protein CASGLGIGSHNEQFF.

This clonotype was observed a few times. The chain employs TRBV28 and TRBJ1-4, with D possibly matching TRBD1 (5 bases). CDR1 and CDR2 (germline): MDHEN, SYDVKM. The V end was cut by 6 bases, the J end by 0 bases, with 14 bases between. This CDR3 has 16 amino acids. The CDR3 DNA reads as TGTGCCAGCAGCCGGCCTGGGGCTGCAACTAATGAAAAACTGTTTTTT. This translates into CASSRPGAATNEKLFF. The variable domain in full, with the rest retrieved from reference TRBV28 and TRBJ1-4, is DVKVTQSSRYLVKRTGEKVFLECVQDMDHENMFWYRQDPGLGLRLIYFSYDVKMKEKGDIPEGYSVSREKKERFSLILESASTNQTSMYLCASSRPGAATNEKLFFGSGTQLSVL.

This clonotype was seen more than once but under ten times. The chain's CDR3 is CASSLDYTNEKLFF. In nucleotides, the CDR3 is TGTGCCAGCAGCTTAGATTATACTAATGAAAAACTGTTTTTT. The chain joins TRBV7-2 to TRBJ1-4; D remains ambiguous. The CDR3 has 14 residues. The germline CDR1 and CDR2 sequences are SGHTA and FQGNSA. V lost 1 base and J 2 bases, leaving 5 bases between the germline ends.

The chain has TRBV20-1 and TRBJ1-5; D is ambiguous. The CDR3 is made up of 13 amino acids. Per the germline V gene, CDR1 is DFQATT and CDR2 is SNEGSKA (reference sequence). V gave up 2 bases and J gave up 7 bases, with 12 bases separating them. The CDR3 bases are TGCAGTGCTAGACCCGGAGCCGGGCAGCCCCAGCATTTT. It yields the protein CSARPGAGQPQHF.

In this sample, this clonotype turned up once. The chain has TRBV19 and TRBJ1-5; TRBD1 matches at 9 bases. V lost 2 bases, J lost 6 bases, and 5 bases stayed unmatched. The CDR3 is 15 amino acids. Germline lookup yields CDR1 LNHDA and CDR2 SQIVND (reference sequence). This CDR3 reads CASSIWGQGGQPQHF. The CDR3 coding sequence is TGTGCCAGTAGTATATGGGGACAGGGAGGTCAGCCCCAGCATTTT.

The chain uses TRBV29-1 and TRBJ1-2; no reliable D call. Looked up from germline, CDR1 is SQVTM and CDR2 is ANQGSEA. The CDR3 covers 13 residues. V shed 7 bases and J shed 0 bases, with 12 bases lying between them. CDR3 nucleotides: TGCAGCGCACGGTCAGGCGCTAACTATGGCTACACCTTC. Protein sequence: CSARSGANYGYTF.

This clonotype was seen a handful of times. The chain has TRBV5-1 and TRBJ1-2, with D unclear. Germline V lookup: CDR1 SGHRS, CDR2 YFSETQ. The CDR3 runs 15 residues. Trimming took 0 bases from V and 0 from J, leaving 9 bases between them. DNA for the CDR3: TGCGCCAGCAGCTTGGGGACCGAGACTAACTATGGCTACACCTTC. It encodes CASSLGTETNYGYTF.

The chain carries TRBV29-1 and TRBJ2-7; TRBD2 matches at 7 bases. Trimming at V came to 5 bases and at J to 6 bases, leaving 13 bases not matched to a gene. In germline, CDR1 is SQVTM, CDR2 ANQGSEA. This CDR3 region has 14 residues. CDR3 bases: TGCAGCGTTCGGGGGGTCCGAGGCGGATCCGAGCAGTACTTC. This translates into CSVRGVRGGSEQYF.

This rearrangement joins TRBV10-2 to TRBJ2-1, with D possibly TRBD2 on 5 matching bases. The germline V and J ends were trimmed by 7 bases and 8 bases, with 18 bases remaining between them. This CDR3 region has 14 residues. Germline V gives CDR1 WSHSY, CDR2 SAAADI. The CDR3 coding sequence is TGCGCCAGCAAACGAGTCCATTCGGACTATGAGCAGTTCTTC. Translating it yields CASKRVHSDYEQFF.

V usage is TRBV7-2 and J usage is TRBJ1-5; a weak D match, TRBD1 (6 bases). V was cut by 2 bases and J by 4 bases, with 18 bases left in between. Germline lookup yields CDR1 SGHTA and CDR2 FQGNSA. CDR3 length: 17 residues. CDR3 coding DNA: TGTGCCAGCAGCTTATCTGGGGGCGCCGCTCCAAATCAGCCCCAGCATTTT. Its protein product is CASSLSGGAAPNQPQHF.

CDR3: CASNRGGMNTEAFF. The CDR3 coding sequence is TGTGCCAGTAATAGGGGGGGAATGAACACTGAAGCTTTCTTT. This rearrangement joins TRBV19 to TRBJ1-1, with a tentative D call TRBD1 (6 bases). Germline V CDR1 and CDR2: LNHDA, SQIVND (reference sequence). The CDR3 extends over 14 amino acids. Trimming shortened V by 7 bases and J by 0 bases, and 12 bases separated the two germline ends.

This clonotype was detected ten times or more. The V gene is TRBV28, the J gene TRBJ1-2; 9 nucleotides agree with TRBD1. The CDR3 runs 14 residues. V shed 3 bases and J 6 bases; nucleotides not matched to a gene: 5. The germline V gene encodes CDR1 MDHEN and CDR2 SYDVKM. The CDR3 is CASSLPGTGNGYTF. CDR3 DNA sequence: TGTGCCAGCAGTTTGCCCGGGACAGGGAATGGCTACACCTTC.

The V call is TRBV12-3 or TRBV12-4, the J call TRBJ1-6; 7 positions match TRBD1. Trimming removed 1 base from V and 4 bases from J; junction bases left unmatched: 4. CDR3 length: 16 amino acids. CDR3 in amino acids: CASSLDQGQYNSPLHF. The DNA of the CDR3 is TGTGCCAGCAGTTTAGACCAGGGACAGTATAATTCACCCCTCCACTTT.

The table lists this clonotype with a few counts. V and J are TRBV28 and TRBJ1-5; 8 bases map to TRBD1. This CDR3 spans 13 amino acids. V shed 8 bases, J shed 4 bases, and the junction held 4 bases outside the gene matches. Germline lookup yields CDR1 MDHEN and CDR2 SYDVKM. CDR3 in amino acids: CASRQGRNQPQHF. CDR3 nucleotide sequence: TGTGCCAGCCGACAGGGGCGTAATCAGCCCCAGCATTTT. Full variable domain (outside the CDR3, taken from reference TRBV28 and TRBJ1-5): DVKVTQSSRYLVKRTGEKVFLECVQDMDHENMFWYRQDPGLGLRLIYFSYDVKMKEKGDIPEGYSVSREKKERFSLILESASTNQTSMYLCASRQGRNQPQHFGDGTRLSIL.

A few counts support this clonotype. This rearrangement joins TRBV15 to TRBJ1-6; no definite D call. The CDR3 runs 14 residues. Germline V CDR1 and CDR2: LNHNV, YYDKDF (reference sequence). V lost 7 bases to trimming and J lost 12 bases, with 19 bases between them. CDR3 amino acids: CATTTFTRAGPLHF. The CDR3 DNA reads TGTGCCACCACCACATTCACGAGGGCGGGACCCCTCCACTTT.

This clonotype was observed a handful of times. The rearrangement uses TRBV6-6 and TRBJ1-1, with a weak D call TRBD1 (5 bases). With 5 bases removed from V and 1 base from J, the gap between germline ends came to 14 bases. CDR3 size: 15 residues. Germline CDR1 MNHNY, CDR2 SVGAGI (reference sequence). In DNA form, the CDR3 reads TGTGCCAGCAGTCAACAAGGCGGGGGGAACACTGAAGCTTTCTTT. Amino acid sequence: CASSQQGGGNTEAFF.

The CDR3 nucleotides are TGTGCCAGCCGTCTGGTAACACACGATGAGCAGTTCTTC. Translation gives CASRLVTHDEQFF. The V gene is TRBV27, the J gene TRBJ2-1; D is unresolved. This CDR3 is built from 13 residues. The V end lost 8 bases, the J end lost 8 bases, and 16 bases lay between the germline ends. Germline lookup yields CDR1 MNHEY and CDR2 SMNVEV (reference sequence).

The chain is built from TRBV24-1 and TRBJ2-2, with TRBD1 matching over 10 bases. The CDR3 spans 13 residues. The V and J ends lost 9 bases and 6 bases, in that order; junction bases with no gene match: 3. Germline V gene lookup returns CDR1 KGHDR and CDR2 SFDVKD. In DNA, the CDR3 is TGTGCCACCGGGGACAGGGGCGCCGGGGAGCTGTTTTTT. Protein: CATGDRGAGELFF.

Here the CDR3 DNA reads TGCGCCAGCAGCTTGGATCAGCGGGGACGCACAGATACGCAGTATTTT. Its translation: CASSLDQRGRTDTQYF. V and J are TRBV5-1 and TRBJ2-3, with 7 bases aligning to TRBD2. The germline CDR1 and CDR2 sequences are SGHRS and YFSETQ. The CDR3 loop spans 16 amino acids. The V gene end was trimmed by 0 bases and the J gene end by 1 base; junction bases not matched to a gene: 5.

At least ten counts were recorded for this clonotype. V is TRBV7-2 and J is TRBJ2-5; 8 nucleotides agree with TRBD1. The CDR3 runs to 15 residues. V lost 4 bases and J lost 1; bases outside the gene matches: 5. CDR1 is SGHTA and CDR2 is FQGNSA in the germline V gene. This CDR3 is CASSSGQGGQETQYF. The CDR3 DNA reads as TGTGCCAGCAGCTCTGGACAGGGTGGCCAAGAGACCCAGTACTTC.

The chain recombines TRBV9 with TRBJ1-5; D call uncertain. Trimming cost V 0 bases and J 3 bases, with 13 bases left between them. The germline V gene has CDR1 SGDLS and CDR2 YYNGEE. The CDR3 sequence is 16 residues long. The CDR3 DNA is TGTGCCAGCAGCGTAGCTATAGGACGGTCCAATCAGCCCCAGCATTTT. Translated: CASSVAIGRSNQPQHF.

The chain employs TRBV28 and TRBJ2-7, with TRBD1 matching over 7 bases. CDR1 is MDHEN and CDR2 is SYDVKM in the germline V gene. CDR3 length equals 14 residues. The trim removed 9 bases at V and 2 bases at J, leaving 10 bases unmatched. The CDR3 nucleotides read TGTGCCAGTCTGCCGCGTGGGACAGCCTACGAGCAGTACTTC. This sequence encodes CASLPRGTAYEQYF.

The genes are TRBV6-2 or TRBV6-3 and TRBJ2-3; maybe TRBD2 (5 bases). This CDR3 contains 13 residues. Germline V gene sequence: CDR1 MNHEY, CDR2 SVGEGT. The germline V and J ends were trimmed by 0 bases and 5 bases, with 6 bases remaining between them. Here the CDR3 reads CASSYSEVDTQYF. As DNA, the CDR3 is TGTGCCAGCAGTTACTCGGAGGTAGATACGCAGTATTTT.

This rearrangement joins TRBV3-1 to TRBJ2-5; D uncertain. CDR3 size: 13 residues. Germline loops: CDR1 LGHDT, CDR2 YNNKEL (reference sequence). V lost 0 bases and J lost 5, with 7 bases in between. The CDR3 sequence is CASSQEPPETQYF. Here the CDR3 DNA reads TGTGCCAGCAGCCAAGAACCCCCTGAGACCCAGTACTTC.

This clonotype occurred many times. The chain joins TRBV7-8 to TRBJ2-5; no clear D gene. Germline-derived CDR1 and CDR2 are SGHVS and FQNEAQ. This CDR3 spans 15 amino acids. Trimming removed 0 bases from V and 6 bases from J, with 14 bases in between. This CDR3 reads CASSLAGQVGKTQYF. CDR3 in DNA: TGTGCCAGCAGCTTAGCAGGGCAGGTTGGCAAGACCCAGTACTTC.

The chain links TRBV5-4 to TRBJ2-1, with 7 bases aligning to TRBD2. The CDR3 has 16 residues. CDR1 is SGHNT, CDR2 YYREEE, per germline (reference sequence). The V and J ends lost 0 bases and 7 bases, in that order; junction bases with no gene match: 10. The CDR3 is CASSLGAGAIGNEQFF. The CDR3 bases are TGTGCCAGCAGCTTGGGGGCGGGAGCCATCGGGAATGAGCAGTTCTTC.

The chain combines TRBV25-1 with TRBJ1-2; no clear D. There are 13 residues in the CDR3. V lost 4 bases to trimming and J lost 1 base, with 7 bases between them. Germline lookup yields CDR1 MGHDK and CDR2 SYGVNS. The DNA for the CDR3 is TGTGCCAGCAGTGGTCGGGATAACTATGGCTACACCTTC. Its protein product is CASSGRDNYGYTF.